A single TCR beta chain is shown here with its context. Its antigen remains unidentified. These data belong to a study of CXCR3-negative and CXCR3-positive naive CD8 T cells. This CDR3 has 15 amino acids. Germline V gene lookup returns CDR1 SEHNR and CDR2 FQNEAQ (reference sequence). Sorts performed in triplicate captured 300,000 cells each from every CD8+ T cell subset. General study findings and limits: Hydrophobicity was higher for TRB CDR3s found in CXCR3-positive naive cells than in CXCR3-negative naive cells. Naive CXCR3-positive and CXCR3-negative cells shared TRBV-TRBJ usage; memory cells diverged. Fresh PBMCs were used in most assays, and CXCR3 expression partially decreased after cryopreservation.

The libraries of TRB cDNA were prepared using 5' RACE with UMI labels. After re-calling the 5' RACE reads, TCRdb lists one entry per CDR3 protein, DNA absent. The specimen's table records approximately 100,000 distinct CDR3 sequences. The sequence was collected from a human donor in good health. Some clones in this sample may be carry-over from other donors' samples. This chain uses TRBV7-9 with TRBJ2-1; without DNA, the TCRdb call of TRBD2 cannot be checked. The material sequenced was naive CXCR3+ CD8+ T cells from blood. Subset of the sample: CD45RO-CCR7+CD27+CD95- naive CD8+ T cells expressing CXCR3 (TNR3+). The CDR3 region is CASSLELAVYNEQFF. Full variable domain (rest looked up from reference TRBV7-9 and TRBJ2-1): DTGVSQNPRHKITKRGQNVTFRCDPISEHNRLYWYRQTLGQGPEFLTYFQNEAQLEKSRLLSDRFSAERPKGSFSTLEIQRTEQGDSAMYLCASSLELAVYNEQFFGPGTRLTVL.